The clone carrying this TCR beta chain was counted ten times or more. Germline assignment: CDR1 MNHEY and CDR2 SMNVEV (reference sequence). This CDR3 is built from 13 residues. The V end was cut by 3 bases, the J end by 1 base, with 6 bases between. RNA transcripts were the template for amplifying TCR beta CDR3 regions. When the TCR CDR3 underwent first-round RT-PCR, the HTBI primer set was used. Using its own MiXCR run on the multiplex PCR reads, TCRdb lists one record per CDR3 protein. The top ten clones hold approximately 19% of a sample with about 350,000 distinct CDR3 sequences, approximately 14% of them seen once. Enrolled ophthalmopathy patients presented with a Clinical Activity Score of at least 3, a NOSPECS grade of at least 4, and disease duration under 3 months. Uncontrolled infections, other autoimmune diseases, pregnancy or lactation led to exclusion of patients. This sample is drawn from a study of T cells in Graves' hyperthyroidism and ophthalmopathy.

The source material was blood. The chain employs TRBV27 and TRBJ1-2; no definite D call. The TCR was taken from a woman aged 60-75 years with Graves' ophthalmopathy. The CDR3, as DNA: TGTGCCAGCAGTTTGAACCGTAACTATGGCTACACCTTC. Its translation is CASSLNRNYGYTF.